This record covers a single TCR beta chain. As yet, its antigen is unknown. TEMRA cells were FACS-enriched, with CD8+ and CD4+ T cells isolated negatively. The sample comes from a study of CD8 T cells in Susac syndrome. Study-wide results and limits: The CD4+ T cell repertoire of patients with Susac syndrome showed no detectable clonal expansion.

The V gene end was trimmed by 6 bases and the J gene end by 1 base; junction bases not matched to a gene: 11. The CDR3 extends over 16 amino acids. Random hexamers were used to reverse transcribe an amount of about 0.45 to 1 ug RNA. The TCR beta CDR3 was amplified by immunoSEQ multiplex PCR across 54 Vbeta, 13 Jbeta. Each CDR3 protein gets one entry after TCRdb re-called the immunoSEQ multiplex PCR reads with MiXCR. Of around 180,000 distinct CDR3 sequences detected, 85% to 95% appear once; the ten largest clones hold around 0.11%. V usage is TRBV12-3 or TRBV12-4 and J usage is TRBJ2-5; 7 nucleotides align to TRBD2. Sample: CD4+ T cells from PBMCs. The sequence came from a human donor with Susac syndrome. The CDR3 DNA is TGTGCCAGCAGCTACGGGACTAATACCGCCCAAGAGACCCAGTACTTC. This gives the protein CASSYGTNTAQETQYF.